One sample yielded the 18 T cell receptor beta chains listed below, sequenced in a study of spatial heterogeneity in lung cancer. Study-level findings and limits: Tumoral mutation counts were tracked by counts of expanded intratumoral alpha and beta TCRs.

From the 5' RACE reads, TCRdb called clonotypes with MiXCR, one entry per CDR3 protein. The sample yields around 2,700 distinct CDR3 sequences, 4.5% to 6% seen once. Their antigen targets remain unknown. Specified time point: sample taken at primary tumor resection. The starting material was lung tumor tissue, obtained at surgery. The receptor source for this set is a male donor with early-stage non-small cell lung cancer.

This clonotype is medium-sized by share. This beta chain is an unintended read in a library built for alpha chains; its size means little. The chain joins TRBV20-1 to TRBJ2-1; 7 bases map to TRBD1. CDR1 is DFQATT, CDR2 SNEGSKA, per germline (reference sequence). The trim removed 2 bases at V and 10 bases at J, leaving 5 bases unmatched. This CDR3 spans 12 amino acids. The CDR3 region has the DNA TGCAGTGCTAGAACCGACAGGGACGAGCAGTTCTTC. This encodes CSARTDRDEQFF.

The table lists this clonotype with many counts. Since it is a stray read in a library aimed at alpha chains, this beta chain has a size that is not meaningful. J is TRBJ1-5 and V is TRBV7-2; D is unresolved. CDR3 length equals 13 residues. CDR1 SGHTA and CDR2 FQGNSA come from the germline V gene. Trimming cost V 4 bases and J 0 bases, with 4 bases left between them. Written as DNA, the CDR3 is TGTGCCAGCAGCTATGGTAGCAATCAGCCCCAGCATTTT. This encodes CASSYGSNQPQHF.

This clonotype is medium-sized. Because this beta chain is a stray read in a library intended to capture alpha chains, its abundance should not be given much weight. This rearrangement joins TRBV6-1 to TRBJ1-4; no clear D. Trimming removed 4 bases at V and 5 bases at J, with 5 bases between. The CDR3 has 12 amino acids. Germline-derived CDR1 and CDR2 are MNHNS and SASEGT. CDR3 in DNA: TGTGCCAGCAGTGGCCTCAATGAAAAACTGTTTTTT. It yields the protein CASSGLNEKLFF.

This clonotype is deemed medium-sized. This beta chain is an unintended read in a library built for alpha chains; its size means little. This chain connects TRBV6-2 or TRBV6-3 to TRBJ1-5, with 8 bases matching TRBD1. Per the germline V gene, CDR1 is MNHEY and CDR2 is SVGEGT. The CDR3 runs 14 residues. Unmatched junction bases numbered 7, after V lost 7 bases and J lost 5 bases. CDR3 amino acids: CASTDDRGYQPQHF. CDR3 nucleotides: TGTGCCAGCACCGACGACAGGGGTTATCAGCCCCAGCATTTT.

This clonotype rates as large. Since it is a stray read in a library aimed at alpha chains, this beta chain has a size that is not meaningful. J is TRBJ2-7 and V is TRBV7-6, with D possibly matching TRBD2 (5 bases). Germline V gene lookup returns CDR1 SGHVS and CDR2 FNYEAQ. This CDR3 is 14 amino acids long. V lost 5 bases and J 5 bases, leaving 16 bases between the germline ends. The CDR3 protein is CASSPLGGYDEQYF. The CDR3 DNA follows: TGTGCCAGCAGCCCCCTTGGAGGTTACGACGAGCAGTACTTC.

This clonotype is medium-sized. The library was prepared for alpha chains; this beta chain is a stray read, so its frequency means little. This chain connects TRBV4-3 to TRBJ1-1, with TRBD1 matching over 9 bases. CDR1 is LGHNA and CDR2 is YSLEER in the germline V gene. The CDR3 is 16 residues long. Trimming at V came to 2 bases and at J to 5 bases, leaving 9 bases not matched to a gene. The CDR3 DNA reads as TGCGCCAGCAGCCAACGGACGGGACAGGGCGGTACTGAAGCTTTCTTT. Amino acid sequence: CASSQRTGQGGTEAFF.

By share of the sample, this clonotype is large. This beta chain was picked up by a library intended for alpha chains and is off target, so its count carries little meaning. The chain couples TRBV18 to TRBJ1-5, with TRBD1 as a possible D gene (6 bases). V was trimmed by 3 bases and J by 4 bases, leaving 13 bases between them. The CDR3 runs 15 residues. CDR1 and CDR2 from the germline V gene are KGHSH and LQKENI. CDR3 in DNA: TGTGCCAGCTCACCTACCGGGACAATGAATCAGCCCCAGCATTTT. Translated, it gives CASSPTGTMNQPQHF.

This clonotype was recorded many times. Since it is a stray read in a library aimed at alpha chains, this beta chain has a size that is not meaningful. The V and J genes are TRBV12-3 or TRBV12-4 and TRBJ1-2, with 11 bases identical to TRBD1. CDR3 length: 16 amino acids. The V segment lost 5 bases and the J segment 2 bases; nucleotides outside the gene matches: 7. The chain's CDR3 is CASSGQGADLNYGYTF. As DNA, the CDR3 is TGTGCCAGCAGTGGACAGGGGGCGGATTTAAACTATGGCTACACCTTC.

This clonotype qualifies as medium-sized. Since the library was made to target alpha chains, this beta chain is a stray read and its abundance is not meaningful. This chain joins TRBV4-1 and TRBJ1-5; 11 bases are shared with TRBD1. From germline, CDR1 is MGHRA and CDR2 YSYEKL. After removal of 1 base from V and 5 bases from J, the junction contained 1 base not matched to a gene. The CDR3 totals 15 residues. The CDR3 protein is CASSQGDRGYQPQHF. CDR3 coding DNA: TGCGCCAGCAGCCAAGGGGACAGGGGGTATCAGCCCCAGCATTTT.

As to this clonotype: Found in a library prepared for alpha chains, this beta chain is an off-target read, and its abundance has little meaning. The V gene is TRBV6-5, the J gene TRBJ2-7; D gene uncertain. CDR1 and CDR2 from the germline V gene are MNHEY and SVGAGI. The V end was cut by 0 bases, the J end by 3 bases, with 9 bases between. The CDR3 runs 14 residues. This CDR3 reads CASSYSAEVYEQYF. The CDR3 nucleotides read TGTGCCAGCAGTTACTCCGCCGAGGTCTACGAGCAGTACTTC.

Ten or more counts support this clonotype. A read error is possible here, since a much larger clone lies one base away. Found in a library prepared for alpha chains, this beta chain is an off-target read, and its abundance has little meaning. The gene calls are TRBV6-2 or TRBV6-3 and TRBJ1-2; D may be TRBD1 (6 bases). The V gene's germline CDR1 is MNHEY and CDR2 SVGEGT. V gave up 6 bases and J gave up 2 bases, with 16 bases separating them. The CDR3 loop spans 15 amino acids. The CDR3 here is CASRPTAGGNYGYTF. The CDR3 coding sequence is TGTGCCAGCAGACCGACCGCCGGGGGCAACTATGGCTACACCTTC.

Sample share makes this clonotype medium-sized. This beta chain was picked up by a library intended for alpha chains and is off target, so its count carries little meaning. This chain connects TRBV10-3 to TRBJ1-1; no clear D gene. The CDR3 length is 15 residues. The germline gives CDR1 ENHRY, CDR2 SYGVKD. V was cut by 6 bases and J by 1 base, with 15 bases left in between. The CDR3 DNA reads TGTGCCATCAGCAGGACGGCCGAAGCGAACACTGAAGCTTTCTTT. Translation gives CAISRTAEANTEAFF.

In its sample, this clonotype is large. This beta chain came through as a stray read in a library set up for alpha chains, and its size says little. The DNA of the CDR3 is TGCAGTGCTTGGGGACGTAGGGCCCTTGGGCAGTACTTC. The encoded protein is CSAWGRRALGQYF. This chain uses TRBV20-1 with TRBJ2-7; D is perhaps TRBD1 or TRBD2 (5 bases each). The CDR3 runs 13 residues. V was clipped by 5 bases and J by 9 bases, with 20 bases between them. Germline V gene lookup returns CDR1 DFQATT and CDR2 SNEGSKA (reference sequence).

In this sample, this clonotype turned up many times. This beta chain appears as a stray read in a library generated for alpha chains; its size is not informative. The V gene is TRBV12-3 or TRBV12-4, the J gene TRBJ1-2; D is ambiguous. The CDR3 contains 13 residues. The V gene lost 6 bases and the J gene lost 0 bases, with 8 bases spanning the gap. CDR3 sequence: CASSPRTNYGYTF. In DNA form, the CDR3 reads TGTGCCAGCAGCCCCCGGACTAACTATGGCTACACCTTC.

By its share, this clonotype is medium-sized. A library prepared for alpha chains yielded this beta chain as an off-target read; its size is of little meaning. The chain employs TRBV5-1 and TRBJ1-1, with D perhaps matching TRBD1 (6 bases). The CDR3 is 16 residues long. Germline V gives CDR1 SGHRS, CDR2 YFSETQ. With 4 bases removed from V and 6 bases from J, the gap between germline ends came to 22 bases. The CDR3 DNA follows: TGCGCCAGCAGCGGGGGAGGGGGACGACGCTTGTCTGAAGCTTTCTTT. Its translation: CASSGGGGRRLSEAFF.

By frequency in the sample, this clonotype is medium-sized. The library was built for alpha chains, so this beta chain is an off-target read and its size means little. The chain couples TRBV27 to TRBJ2-5; 13 positions agree with TRBD2. The CDR3 covers 16 residues. Unmatched junction bases numbered 4, after V lost 4 bases and J lost 2 bases. CDR1 is MNHEY, CDR2 SMNVEV, per germline (reference sequence). CDR3 DNA sequence: TGTGCCAGCAGTTCCCAGGGACTAGCGGGGCAAGAGACCCAGTACTTC. Its protein is CASSSQGLAGQETQYF.

Within the sample, this clonotype is medium-sized. This beta chain turned up in a library designed for alpha chains; as an off-target read, its abundance says little. V gene TRBV12-3 or TRBV12-4 combines with J gene TRBJ2-1; 7 bases line up with TRBD2. The CDR3 spans 20 residues. Losses at the gene ends were 1 base for V and 1 base for J; bases not matched to a gene: 16. The CDR3 region is CASSLERWADVAGSYNEQFF. CDR3 nucleotides: TGTGCCAGCAGTTTAGAAAGGTGGGCTGATGTAGCGGGTTCCTACAATGAGCAGTTCTTC.

For this clonotype: The size of this beta chain means little, since it is a stray read in a library made for alpha chains. The genes are TRBV28 and TRBJ2-1; D remains unclear. The CDR3 has 12 amino acids. The germline V and J ends were trimmed by 8 bases and 8 bases, with 13 bases remaining between them. CDR1 and CDR2 (germline): MDHEN, SYDVKM. In DNA, the CDR3 is TGTGCCAGCCGGTCGTCGCACCATGAGCAGTTCTTC. Its protein is CASRSSHHEQFF.